The 9 T cell receptor beta chains given below trace back to one sample, sequenced in a study of T cell responses to AZD1222 COVID-19 vaccine. TCRdb's copy holds only in-frame clones and misses some; the assay was immunoSEQ multiplex PCR. The sample yields some 110,000 clones, approximately 88% seen once. The sequences come from peripheral blood, collected on day 0 of AZD1222 vaccination. These receptors were collected from an adult in good health.

Here the CDR3 DNA reads TGCGCCAGCAGCGAAGGGACAGGGAAAAATGAGCAGTTCTTC. This gives the protein CASSEGTGKNEQFF. The chain has TRBV5-1 and TRBJ2-1, with 9 bases aligning to TRBD1. This CDR3 contains 14 residues. V dropped 4 bases and J dropped 7; count of bases not matched to a gene: 6. Germline values: CDR1 SGHRS, CDR2 YFSETQ.

The table lists this clone with a few counts. The chain is built from TRBV30 and TRBJ1-2; 9 bases align to TRBD1. The CDR3 consists of 14 residues. V was clipped by 3 bases and J by 4 bases; unmatched bases: 6. Germline V lookup: CDR1 GTSNPN, CDR2 SVGIG (reference sequence). The CDR3 here is CAWRGQGIVYGYTF. The CDR3 coding sequence is TGTGCCTGGAGAGGACAGGGGATAGTCTATGGCTACACCTTC.

This chain uses TRBV7-2 with TRBJ1-5; 9 bases align to TRBD1. The CDR3 loop spans 16 amino acids. The germline CDR1 and CDR2 sequences are SGHTA and FQGNSA. With V trimmed by 3 bases and J by 1 base, 4 bases remained unmatched. DNA of the CDR3: TGTGCCAGCAGCTTTTGGGGGACAGGGAGCAATCAGCCCCAGCATTTT. Its translation is CASSFWGTGSNQPQHF.

This chain connects TRBV10-3 to TRBJ2-3, with D perhaps matching TRBD2 (5 bases). Germline V gene lookup returns CDR1 ENHRY and CDR2 SYGVKD. V shed 4 bases and J shed 2 bases, with 19 bases lying between them. The CDR3 is 17 residues long. The CDR3 DNA follows: TGTGCCATCAGTGCGCAACGGACTCTTTTTCTCACAGATACGCAGTATTTT. This gives the protein CAISAQRTLFLTDTQYF.

The rearrangement joins TRBV7-2 to TRBJ1-6; no clear D. V dropped 5 bases and J dropped 4 bases, with 12 bases sitting between them. In germline, CDR1 is SGHTA, CDR2 FQGNSA. The CDR3 runs 15 residues. CDR3 protein: CASSHEPGYNSPLHF. The CDR3 DNA follows: TGTGCCAGCAGCCACGAACCCGGGTATAATTCACCCCTCCACTTT.

The rearrangement joins TRBV28 to TRBJ2-5; D might be TRBD2 (5 bases). V shed 10 bases and J shed 1 base, with 13 bases lying between them. The CDR3 length is 13 residues. The germline V gene has CDR1 MDHEN and CDR2 SYDVKM. The CDR3 DNA reads TGTGCCACCGCGGGCGGGCGCCAAGAGACCCAGTACTTC. It encodes CATAGGRQETQYF.

The gene calls are TRBV19 and TRBJ2-2; D gene ambiguous. The CDR3 is made up of 14 amino acids. Deletions cut 6 bases from V and 5 bases from J, with 13 bases between. Germline V gene sequence: CDR1 LNHDA, CDR2 SQIVND (reference sequence). CDR3 coding DNA: TGTGCCAGTAGCGAACAAACACCGACCGGGGAGCTGTTTTTT. Translating gives CASSEQTPTGELFF.

The genes are TRBV4-3 and TRBJ1-3; no firm D call. Germline V CDR1 and CDR2: LGHNA, YSLEER. V lost 0 bases to trimming and J lost 2 bases, with 14 bases between them. CDR3 length: 17 amino acids. CDR3 in DNA: TGCGCCAGCAGCCAAGATGTGTCGGGCATCACTGGAAACACCATATATTTT. Its protein is CASSQDVSGITGNTIYF.

The chain has TRBV15 and TRBJ1-5; 8 nucleotides match TRBD1. Trimming took 3 bases from V and 13 from J; bases not matched to a gene: 8. There are 13 residues in the CDR3. CDR1 is LNHNV and CDR2 is YYDKDF in the germline V gene (reference sequence). The CDR3: CATSRGDGDRQHF. CDR3 DNA: TGTGCCACCAGCAGGGGGGACGGGGACAGGCAGCATTTT.